This section outlines one T cell receptor (beta chain) sequence together with its context. Its target is unknown. Trimming took 3 bases from V and 0 from J; bases not matched to a gene: 5. Germline V gives CDR1 SGHRS, CDR2 YFSETQ. The CDR3 covers 16 residues. Subsets obtained from CD4+ cells comprised CD45RA+ naive and CD45RA-negative memory cells. This sample is drawn from a study of shared clonotypes between healthy human individuals. About the research overall: Donor composition was a couple of women and three men, aged 18 to 49.

Sorted subsets were amplified in replicate PCRs using about 210 ng DNA, roughly 30,000 T cell genomes. The assay was immunoSEQ multiplex PCR, and TCRdb's table has in-frame clones only and misses some. The sample records approximately 340,000 clones, approximately 74% being singletons. General study points: Larger richness was generally estimated for naive than memory subsets.

The sample taken for sequencing was memory CD4+ T cells sorted from blood. This sample's subset: CD45RA-negative fraction. This sequence joins TRBV5-1 and TRBJ2-2; 7 bases line up with TRBD1. This receptor was identified in a young man in good health. This CDR3 reads CASSWQGQTNTGELFF. DNA for the CDR3: TGCGCCAGCAGCTGGCAGGGACAGACGAACACCGGGGAGCTGTTTTTT.